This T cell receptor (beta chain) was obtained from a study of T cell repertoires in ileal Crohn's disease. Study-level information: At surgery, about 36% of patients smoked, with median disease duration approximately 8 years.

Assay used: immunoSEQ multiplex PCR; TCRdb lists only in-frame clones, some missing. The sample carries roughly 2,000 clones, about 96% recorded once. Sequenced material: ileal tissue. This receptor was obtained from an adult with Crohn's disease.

CDR3 sequence: CASSQIYGYTF. CDR3 sequence (DNA): TGTGCCAGCAGCCAGATCTATGGCTACACCTTC. The chain couples TRBV28 to TRBJ1-2; D unresolved. The V gene lost 6 bases and the J gene lost 4 bases, with 6 bases spanning the gap. In germline, CDR1 is MDHEN, CDR2 SYDVKM. The CDR3 runs to 11 residues.